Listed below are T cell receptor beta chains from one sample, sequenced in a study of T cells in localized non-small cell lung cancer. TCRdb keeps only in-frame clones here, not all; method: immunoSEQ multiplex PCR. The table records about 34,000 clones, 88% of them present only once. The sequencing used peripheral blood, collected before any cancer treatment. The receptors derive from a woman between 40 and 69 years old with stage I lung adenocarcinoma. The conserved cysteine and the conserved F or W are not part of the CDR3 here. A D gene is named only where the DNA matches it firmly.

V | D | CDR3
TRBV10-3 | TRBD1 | AVGQGAGSPLH
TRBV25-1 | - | ASSYSSYNEQF
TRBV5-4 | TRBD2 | ASSPGSGGTDGELF
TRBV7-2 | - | ASSFEGGSTDTQY
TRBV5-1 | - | ASSWLVKGMNTEAF
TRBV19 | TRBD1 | ASSIGPTGDGNQPQH
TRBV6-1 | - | ASSEVGTSDTGELF
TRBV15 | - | ATSRDSYEQY
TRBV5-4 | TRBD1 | ASSPRQGSTTEAF
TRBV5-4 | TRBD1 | ASSLSQGATSPLH
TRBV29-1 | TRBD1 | SVAGTGGNTEAF
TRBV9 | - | ASSVTVNYGYT
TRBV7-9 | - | ASSQTRGFGEAF
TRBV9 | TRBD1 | ASSVGTGSAQETQY
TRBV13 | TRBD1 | ASSTRTGGAGDTEAF
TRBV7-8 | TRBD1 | ASSPRQGRFSNTEAF
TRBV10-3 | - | AISESVWKDSGANVLT
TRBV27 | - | ASSLGDKNIQY
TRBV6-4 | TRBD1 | ASSRGRDTEAF
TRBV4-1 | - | ASSSKGNEQF
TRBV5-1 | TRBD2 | ASSLLAGGVKNIQY
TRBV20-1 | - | SAPVGYT
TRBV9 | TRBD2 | ASSDGTSGGSNTGELF
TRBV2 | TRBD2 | ASRPGTSGYEQY
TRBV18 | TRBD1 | ASSQDRVEGQPQH
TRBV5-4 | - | ASSGQKNDEQF
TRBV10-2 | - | ASLSGMNTEAF
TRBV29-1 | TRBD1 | SVADTGGLQPQH
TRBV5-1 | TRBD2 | ASSLGLPSGFYDNEQF
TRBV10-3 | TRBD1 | AISASGGNTEAF
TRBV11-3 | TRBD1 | ASSVDRGRSTEAF
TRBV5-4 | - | ASSGGQFLNEQY
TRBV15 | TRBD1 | ATSRVLTGQGDDEQF
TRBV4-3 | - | ASSQDRGGVRF
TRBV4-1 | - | ASSQLVPGTDTQY
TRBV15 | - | ATSREGELF
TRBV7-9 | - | ASSLGISYNEQF
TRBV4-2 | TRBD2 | ASSLPMGGPSGANVLT
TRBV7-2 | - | ASSLAEARSNQPQH
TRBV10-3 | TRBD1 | AISETGTGGEQY
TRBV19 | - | ASSIGPDSQNRYGYT
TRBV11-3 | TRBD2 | ASSSGGYNEQF
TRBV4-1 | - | ASSQGYSGANVLT
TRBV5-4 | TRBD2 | ASSYPSGKETQY
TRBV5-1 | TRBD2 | ASSQGLPNTGELF
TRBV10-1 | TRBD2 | ASSEVRGGQDTQY
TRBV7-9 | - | ASSSAFGGGYT
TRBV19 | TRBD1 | ASKPQGDFGYT
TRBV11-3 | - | ASSEVPDTQY
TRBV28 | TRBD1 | ASSSRDRDPTNEKLF
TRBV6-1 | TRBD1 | ASRAGTGNQPQH
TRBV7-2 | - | ASSLVENTEAF
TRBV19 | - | ASSPLRGTDTQY